This T cell receptor (beta chain) comes out of a study of regulatory and conventional T cells in RAG deficiency. Measured with immunoSEQ multiplex PCR; TCRdb has only the in-frame clones, and not every one. The sample lists fewer than 35,000 clones; 75% to 90% were seen once. Study-wide points: In Omenn syndrome, Treg and Tconv repertoires overlapped >80%. Omenn syndrome and CID/AS patients had around 100-fold fewer unique Treg TCR beta sequences, versus approximately 9.6-fold elsewhere. Shannon entropy was markedly lower and Simpson indices higher in RAG-deficient patients than control T-cell subsets.

A word on this clone: Its antigen is undetermined.

CDR1 is MGHDK, CDR2 SYGVNS, per germline. Trimming took 4 bases from V and 0 from J; bases not matched to a gene: 7. The CDR3 is 17 residues long. The same data also contributed to another study, on regulatory T cells. That investigation notes: Amplification used 52 TRBV primers and 13 TRBJ primers.

Source material: CD8+ T cells sorted from blood. The V gene is TRBV25-1, the J gene TRBJ2-4; 9 bases map to TRBD1. The clonotype was recovered from a human donor in good health. The CDR3 DNA is TGTGCCAGCAGTGTAAATACAGGGGGCCTAGCCAAAAACATTCAGTACTTC. Its translation is CASSVNTGGLAKNIQYF.